One sample yielded the 4 T cell receptor beta chains listed below, sequenced in a study of blood T cell repertoires in COVID-19. This table comes from immunoSEQ multiplex PCR, and its TCRdb copy is limited to in-frame clones, with some not included. Of roughly 200,000 clones in the sample, around 87% were seen once. Sequenced material: peripheral blood. Receptors were obtained from a man aged 35 to 55 with active or convalescent COVID-19.

This rearrangement joins TRBV6-6 to TRBJ2-7, with a weak D call TRBD1 (6 bases). The germline gives CDR1 MNHNY, CDR2 SVGAGI (reference sequence). Deletions cut 0 bases from V and 0 bases from J, with 9 bases between. There are 15 residues in the CDR3. CDR3 sequence (DNA): TGTGCCAGCAGTTACTCGAGGGGGATCTCCTACGAGCAGTACTTC. As protein: CASSYSRGISYEQYF.

This clone was seen a single time. V is TRBV5-1 and J is TRBJ1-1; 7 bases line up with TRBD1. V was clipped by 6 bases and J by 1 base; unmatched bases: 3. This CDR3 is built from 13 residues. Per the germline V gene, CDR1 is SGHRS and CDR2 is YFSETQ. The chain's CDR3 is CASKRTGNTEAFF. The DNA of the CDR3 is TGCGCCAGCAAAAGGACAGGGAACACTGAAGCTTTCTTT.

The chain employs TRBV4-2 and TRBJ2-1; tentative D call: TRBD1 (5 bases). This CDR3 is built from 14 residues. Trimming took off 5 bases at V and 5 bases at J, with 13 bases between the two ends. CDR1 and CDR2 (germline): LGHNA, YNFKEQ. This chain's CDR3 is CASSLQGYDNEQFF. CDR3 in DNA: TGTGCCAGCAGCTTGCAGGGTTACGACAATGAGCAGTTCTTC.

This chain joins TRBV25-1 and TRBJ1-2, with D perhaps matching TRBD1 (6 bases). Between the trimmed V and J ends, which lost 2 bases and 5 bases, there was a span of 12 bases. Germline-derived CDR1 and CDR2 are MGHDK and SYGVNS. This CDR3 comprises 14 residues. CDR3 DNA sequence: TGTGCCAGCAGTGAACAGGGGCTGGGGTATGGCTACACCTTC. Translated, it gives CASSEQGLGYGYTF.